One and the same sample provided the 21 T cell receptor beta chains below, sequenced in a study of PD-L1 blockade in urothelial cancer. Described time point: pretreatment peripheral blood. TCRdb's copy holds only in-frame clones and misses some; the assay was immunoSEQ multiplex PCR. Of 30,000 to 40,000 clones in the sample, over 75% were seen once. The sample was PBMCs, taken around atezolizumab (anti-PD-L1) treatment. The receptors were sampled from a man in his fifties or sixties with urothelial cancer.

The chain carries TRBV9 and TRBJ2-1; D may be TRBD2 (6 bases). The CDR3 is 15 residues long. CDR1 and CDR2 (germline): SGDLS, YYNGEE. Trimming stripped 3 bases from V and 7 bases from J, with 17 bases between. CDR3 region: CASSANPGLPNEQFF. The CDR3 DNA follows: TGTGCCAGCAGCGCCAACCCGGGACTCCCTAATGAGCAGTTCTTC.

There are a few counts of this clone. The chain carries TRBV19 and TRBJ1-2; TRBD1 might be the D (6 bases). CDR1 and CDR2 (germline): LNHDA, SQIVND (reference sequence). Trimming took off 5 bases at V and 4 bases at J, with 11 bases between the two ends. CDR3 length: 13 residues. CDR3 sequence (DNA): TGTGCCAGTAGTTACAGGGATATCTATGGCTACACCTTC. Translated: CASSYRDIYGYTF.

The chain carries TRBV7-9 and TRBJ2-3, with 8 nucleotides matching TRBD1. The CDR3 length is 14 residues. Per germline, CDR1 SEHNR and CDR2 FQNEAQ (reference sequence). Trimming cost V 5 bases and J 1 base; bases outside gene matches: 2. CDR3 coding DNA: TGTGCCAGCAGCCAACAGGGGGGCACAGATACGCAGTATTTT. Translation: CASSQQGGTDTQYF.

In its sample, this clone was seen a few times. The J gene is TRBJ1-5, the V gene TRBV2; D is undetermined. V was pared by 6 bases and J by 6 bases, with 9 bases between. Per the germline V gene, CDR1 is SNHLY and CDR2 is FYNNEI. The CDR3 has 12 residues. The CDR3 DNA sequence: TGTGCCAGCAGCTTAGGGAGTCAGCCCCAGCATTTT. Protein product: CASSLGSQPQHF.

CDR3 DNA sequence: TGTGCCAGCAGCTTGCAGGGGCTGGAATCAGAGACCCAGTACTTC. It translates to CASSLQGLESETQYF. The V gene is TRBV5-4, the J gene TRBJ2-5; perhaps TRBD1 as D (6 bases). V was trimmed by 1 base and J by 4 bases, leaving 14 bases between them. The CDR3 is made up of 15 amino acids. CDR1 and CDR2 (germline): SGHNT, YYREEE (reference sequence).

The chain is built from TRBV5-1 and TRBJ2-3, with a tentative D call TRBD2 (5 bases). The CDR3 is made up of 14 amino acids. Germline V gene sequence: CDR1 SGHRS, CDR2 YFSETQ. The germline V and J ends were trimmed by 3 bases and 4 bases, with 12 bases remaining between them. The chain's CDR3 is CASSSIGGSDTQYF. The DNA for the CDR3 is TGCGCCAGCAGCTCCATCGGAGGCTCAGATACGCAGTATTTT.

The chain joins TRBV18 to TRBJ2-6; D is perhaps TRBD1 (5 bases). This CDR3 contains 16 residues. Germline CDR1 KGHSH, CDR2 LQKENI. V was trimmed by 3 bases and J by 2 bases, leaving 11 bases between them. For the CDR3, the DNA is TGTGCCAGCTCACCCGACAGCTCTCCTGGGGCCAACGTCCTGACTTTC. Encoded protein: CASSPDSSPGANVLTF.

In its sample, this clone was seen a few times. The chain couples TRBV2 to TRBJ2-3; D not certain. The V end lost 3 bases, the J end lost 2 bases, and 9 bases lay between the germline ends. Germline V gives CDR1 SNHLY, CDR2 FYNNEI. CDR3 length: 14 amino acids. The CDR3 region has the DNA TGTGCCAGCAGTGAGCGGCGGTACACAGATACGCAGTATTTT. Its translation is CASSERRYTDTQYF.

The chain combines TRBV9 with TRBJ1-1; 7 nucleotides align to TRBD1. The J segment lost 4 bases and the V segment lost 0 bases, leaving 3 bases of the junction unmatched. CDR3 length: 14 residues. The germline CDR1 and CDR2 sequences are SGDLS and YYNGEE. CDR3 nucleotide sequence: TGTGCCAGCAGCGTAGTAGGGGGCGGCACTGAAGCTTTCTTT. This sequence encodes CASSVVGGGTEAFF.

The chain uses TRBV6-6 and TRBJ2-5; 10 nucleotides agree with TRBD1. Per the germline V gene, CDR1 is MNHNY and CDR2 is SVGAGI (reference sequence). This CDR3 region has 16 residues. Trimming at V came to 0 bases and at J to 0 bases, leaving 1 base not matched to a gene. The chain's CDR3 is CASSYSGQGYQETQYF. Written as DNA, the CDR3 is TGTGCCAGCAGTTACTCGGGACAGGGGTACCAAGAGACCCAGTACTTC.

The chain carries TRBV5-8 and TRBJ2-7; TRBD2 aligns across 10 bases. Germline V gene lookup returns CDR1 SGHTS and CDR2 YDEGEE. The CDR3 has 16 residues. Trimming cost V 0 bases and J 1 base; bases outside gene matches: 4. DNA for the CDR3: TGTGCCAGCAGCTTGGCCCTTAGCGGGGGGTCCTACGAGCAGTACTTC. It specifies CASSLALSGGSYEQYF.

Comments on this clone: At one boundary the junction diverges from the germline segment, which might be a read error. The chain's CDR3 is CASRDNQETQYF. The DNA of the CDR3 is TGCGCCAGCCGAGACAACCAGGAGACCCAGTACTTC. V is TRBV10-2 and J is TRBJ2-5, with D uncertain. The V gene's germline CDR1 is WSHSY and CDR2 SAAADI. The CDR3 covers 12 residues.

The chain couples TRBV5-4 to TRBJ2-1, with 10 bases identical to TRBD2. Trimming at V came to 4 bases and at J to 2 bases, leaving 3 bases not matched to a gene. This CDR3 has 15 amino acids. CDR1 and CDR2 from the germline V gene are SGHNT and YYREEE (reference sequence). As DNA, the CDR3 is TGTGCCAGCAGCAAACTAGCGGGAACCTACAATGAGCAGTTCTTC. Protein product: CASSKLAGTYNEQFF.

The J gene is TRBJ2-1, the V gene TRBV7-9, with 10 bases matching TRBD1. From germline, CDR1 is SEHNR and CDR2 FQNEAQ (reference sequence). V lost 5 bases to trimming and J lost 5 bases; unmatched junction nucleotides: 9. This CDR3 contains 16 residues. CDR3 nucleotides: TGTGCCAGCAGCGACCCCTGGGGGACAGGGGACAATGAGCAGTTCTTC. This encodes CASSDPWGTGDNEQFF.

This clone was picked up a small number of times. The chain joins TRBV2 to TRBJ2-2, with TRBD2 identical over 11 bases. The length of the CDR3 is 16 residues. J was trimmed by 4 bases and V by 6 bases; bases with no gene match: 7. CDR1 and CDR2 from the germline V gene are SNHLY and FYNNEI. CDR3: CASRSISGRGTGELFF. The CDR3 DNA follows: TGTGCCAGCAGATCGATTAGCGGGAGGGGCACCGGGGAGCTGTTTTTT. Full variable domain (remainder filled in from reference TRBV2 and TRBJ2-2): EPEVTQTPSHQVTQMGQEVILRCVPISNHLYFYWYRQILGQKVEFLVSFYNNEISEKSEIFDDQFSVERPDGSNFTLKIRSTKLEDSAMYFCASRSISGRGTGELFFGEGSRLTVL.

The chain recombines TRBV7-2 with TRBJ2-1; 7 bases line up with TRBD1. The germline CDR1 and CDR2 sequences are SGHTA and FQGNSA. This CDR3 is built from 16 residues. The V segment lost 7 bases and the J segment 4 bases; nucleotides outside the gene matches: 13. CDR3 residues: CASITAEDRRYNEQFF. In DNA, the CDR3 is TGTGCCAGCATCACAGCGGAGGACAGGCGATACAATGAGCAGTTCTTC.

The chain links TRBV19 to TRBJ1-2, with D possibly being TRBD1 (5 bases). CDR3 size: 17 residues. Germline V gene lookup returns CDR1 LNHDA and CDR2 SQIVND (reference sequence). V lost 7 bases and J 4 bases, leaving 25 bases between the germline ends. The CDR3 loop is CASTPSGGEYLTYGYTF. The CDR3 coding sequence is TGTGCCAGTACTCCATCTGGGGGGGAATACTTAACCTATGGCTACACCTTC.

J is TRBJ2-1 and V is TRBV21-1; TRBD2, as called in the table, went unchecked against the DNA. TRBV21-1 is marked as a pseudogene. This CDR3 spans 15 amino acids. CDR3 sequence: CASSSGTSGGNEQFF. Here the CDR3 DNA reads TGTGCCAGCAGCAGCGGGACTAGCGGGGGGAATGAGCAGTTCTTC.

The chain couples TRBV10-1 to TRBJ1-2, with a tentative D call TRBD1 (6 bases). Germline V lookup: CDR1 WNHNN, CDR2 SYGVQD (reference sequence). The CDR3 consists of 14 residues. Deletions cut 5 bases from V and 0 bases from J, with 10 bases between. CDR3 loop: CASSSGQTNYGYTF. Here the CDR3 DNA reads TGCGCCAGCAGTAGTGGACAGACTAACTATGGCTACACCTTC.

The table lists this clone with a count of one. The V gene is TRBV5-1, the J gene TRBJ2-3; 7 bases match TRBD2. After removal of 5 bases from V and 0 bases from J, the junction contained 9 bases not matched to a gene. This CDR3 contains 16 residues. Germline V lookup: CDR1 SGHRS, CDR2 YFSETQ. The CDR3 DNA is TGCGCCAGCAGAAGTTTTGCGGGGGAAAGCACAGATACGCAGTATTTT. This codes for CASRSFAGESTDTQYF.

CDR3 protein: CASSQGDSNEKLFF. CDR3 sequence (DNA): TGCGCCAGCAGCCAAGGGGACAGTAATGAAAAACTGTTTTTT. The chain employs TRBV5-1 and TRBJ1-4, with TRBD1 identical over 7 bases. CDR1 is SGHRS, CDR2 YFSETQ, per germline. The CDR3 is 14 amino acids. Trimming at V came to 4 bases and at J to 4 bases, leaving 4 bases not matched to a gene.